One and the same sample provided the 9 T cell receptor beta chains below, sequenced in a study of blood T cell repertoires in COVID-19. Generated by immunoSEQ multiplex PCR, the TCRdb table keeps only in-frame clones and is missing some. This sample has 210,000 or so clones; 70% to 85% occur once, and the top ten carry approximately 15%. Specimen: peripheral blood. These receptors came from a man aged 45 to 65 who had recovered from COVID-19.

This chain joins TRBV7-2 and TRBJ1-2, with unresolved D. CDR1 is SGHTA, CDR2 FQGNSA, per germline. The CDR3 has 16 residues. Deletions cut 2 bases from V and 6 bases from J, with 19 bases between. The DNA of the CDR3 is TGTGCCAGCAGCTTAAAGGGAGACGGGTATCCAAATGGCTACACCTTC. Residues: CASSLKGDGYPNGYTF.

The CDR3 bases are TGTGCCACCAGCAGAGGGGGGCTGGGGGCGGGCTACACCTTC. Protein: CATSRGGLGAGYTF. V gene TRBV15 combines with J gene TRBJ1-2, with D maybe TRBD1 (6 bases). CDR3 length: 14 residues. Germline values: CDR1 LNHNV, CDR2 YYDKDF (reference sequence). The ends were cut back, 1 base at V and 8 bases at J, with 14 bases in the middle.

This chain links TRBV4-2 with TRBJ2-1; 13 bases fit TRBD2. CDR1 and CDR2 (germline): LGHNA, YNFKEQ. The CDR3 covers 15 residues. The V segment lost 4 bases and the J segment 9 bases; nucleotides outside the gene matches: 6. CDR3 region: CASSRGLAGDSEQFF. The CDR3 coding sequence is TGTGCCAGCAGCCGTGGACTAGCGGGAGACAGTGAGCAGTTCTTC.

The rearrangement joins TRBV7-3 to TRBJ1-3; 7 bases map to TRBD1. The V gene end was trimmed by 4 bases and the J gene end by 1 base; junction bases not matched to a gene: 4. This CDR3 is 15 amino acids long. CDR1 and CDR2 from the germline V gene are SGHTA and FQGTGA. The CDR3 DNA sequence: TGTGCCAGCAGCTCTCAGGGGGGTTCTGGAAACACCATATATTTT. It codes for CASSSQGGSGNTIYF.

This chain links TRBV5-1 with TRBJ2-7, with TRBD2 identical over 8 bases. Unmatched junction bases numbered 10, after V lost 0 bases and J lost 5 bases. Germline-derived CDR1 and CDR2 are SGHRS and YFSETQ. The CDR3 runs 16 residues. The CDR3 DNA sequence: TGCGCCAGCAGCTTGGAGGATTTAGCGGGATTAGACGAGCAGTACTTC. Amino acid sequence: CASSLEDLAGLDEQYF. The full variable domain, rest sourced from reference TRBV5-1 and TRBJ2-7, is KAGVTQTPRYLIKTRGQQVTLSCSPISGHRSVSWYQQTPGQGLQFLFEYFSETQRNKGNFPGRFSGRQFSNSRSEMNVSTLELGDSALYLCASSLEDLAGLDEQYFGPGTRLTVT.

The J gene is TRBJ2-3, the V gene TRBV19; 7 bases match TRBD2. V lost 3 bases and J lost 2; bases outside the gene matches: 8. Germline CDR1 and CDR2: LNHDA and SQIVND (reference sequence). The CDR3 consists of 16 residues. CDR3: CASSIFLAEFTDTQYF. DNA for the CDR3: TGTGCCAGTAGTATTTTTCTAGCGGAGTTCACAGATACGCAGTATTTT. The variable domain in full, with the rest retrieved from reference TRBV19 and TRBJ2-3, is DGGITQSPKYLFRKEGQNVTLSCEQNLNHDAMYWYRQDPGQGLRLIYYSQIVNDFQKGDIAEGYSVSREKKESFPLTVTSAQKNPTAFYLCASSIFLAEFTDTQYFGPGTRLTVL.

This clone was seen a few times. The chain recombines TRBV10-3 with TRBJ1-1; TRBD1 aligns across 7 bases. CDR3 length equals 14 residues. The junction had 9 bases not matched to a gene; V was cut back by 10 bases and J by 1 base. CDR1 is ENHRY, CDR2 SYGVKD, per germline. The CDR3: CATRLRDRNTEAFF. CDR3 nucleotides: TGTGCCACTAGGCTCCGGGACAGGAACACTGAAGCTTTCTTT.

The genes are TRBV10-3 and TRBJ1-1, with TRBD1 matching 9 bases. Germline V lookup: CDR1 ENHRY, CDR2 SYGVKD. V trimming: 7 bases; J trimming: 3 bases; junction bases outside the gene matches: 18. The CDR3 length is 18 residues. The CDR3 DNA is TGTGCCATCAAAAAGGGAGACAGGGGGGCTAGGAGGGACACTGAAGCTTTCTTT. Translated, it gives CAIKKGDRGARRDTEAFF.

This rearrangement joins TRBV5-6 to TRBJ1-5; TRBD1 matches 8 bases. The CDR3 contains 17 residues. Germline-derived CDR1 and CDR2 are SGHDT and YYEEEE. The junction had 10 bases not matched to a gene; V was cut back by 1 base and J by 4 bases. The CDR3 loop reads CASSLSPGTGNNQPQHF. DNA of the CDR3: TGTGCCAGCAGCTTGTCGCCGGGGACAGGTAATAATCAGCCCCAGCATTTT.